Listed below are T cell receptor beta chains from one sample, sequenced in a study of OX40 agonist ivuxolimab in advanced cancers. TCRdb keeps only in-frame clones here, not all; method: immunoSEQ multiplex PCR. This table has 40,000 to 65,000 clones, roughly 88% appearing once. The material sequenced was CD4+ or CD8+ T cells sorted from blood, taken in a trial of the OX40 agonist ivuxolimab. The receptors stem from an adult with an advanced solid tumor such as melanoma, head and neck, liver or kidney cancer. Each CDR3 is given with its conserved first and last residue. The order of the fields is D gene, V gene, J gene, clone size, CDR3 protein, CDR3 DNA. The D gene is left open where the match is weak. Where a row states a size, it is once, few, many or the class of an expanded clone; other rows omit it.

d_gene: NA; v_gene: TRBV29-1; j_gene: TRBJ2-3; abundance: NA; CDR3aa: CSVRNLLSTDTQYF; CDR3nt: TGCAGCGTTCGGAACCTTCTTAGCACAGATACGCAGTATTTT
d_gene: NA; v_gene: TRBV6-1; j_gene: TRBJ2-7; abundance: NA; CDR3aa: CASSDTTRDYEQYF; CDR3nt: TGTGCCAGCAGTGATACAACCAGGGATTACGAGCAGTACTTC
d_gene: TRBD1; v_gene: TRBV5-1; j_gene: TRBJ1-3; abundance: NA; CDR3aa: CASSLAGQGNTIYF; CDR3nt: TGCGCCAGCAGCTTGGCCGGACAGGGGAACACCATATATTTT
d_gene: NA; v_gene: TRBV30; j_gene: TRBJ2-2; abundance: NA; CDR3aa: CAWSVRQAGELFF; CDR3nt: TGTGCCTGGAGTGTCCGACAGGCCGGGGAGCTGTTTTTT
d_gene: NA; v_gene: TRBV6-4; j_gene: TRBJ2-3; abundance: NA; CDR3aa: CASSIAAGSTDTQYF; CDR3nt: TGTGCCAGCAGTATCGCGGCGGGTAGCACAGATACGCAGTATTTT
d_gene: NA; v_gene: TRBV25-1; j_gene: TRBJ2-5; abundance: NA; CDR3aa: CASSDSRYQETQYF; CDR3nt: TGTGCCAGCAGTGATTCACGGTACCAAGAGACCCAGTACTTC
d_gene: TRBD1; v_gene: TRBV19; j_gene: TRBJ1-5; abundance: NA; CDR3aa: CASSRTGGNQPQHF; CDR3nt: TGTGCCAGTAGTCGAACAGGGGGTAATCAGCCCCAGCATTTT
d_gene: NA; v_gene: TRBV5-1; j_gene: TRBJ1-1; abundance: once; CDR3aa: CASSLGIYGTRRNTEAFF; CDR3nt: TGCGCCAGCAGCTTGGGAATCTATGGGACACGGAGGAACACTGAAGCTTTCTTT
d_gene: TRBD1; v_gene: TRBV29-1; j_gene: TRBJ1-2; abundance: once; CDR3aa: CSASGTGGMNYGYTF; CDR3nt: TGCAGCGCGTCCGGGACAGGGGGAATGAACTATGGCTACACCTTC
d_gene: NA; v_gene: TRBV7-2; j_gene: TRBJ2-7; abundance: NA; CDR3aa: CASSLDSTASYEQYF; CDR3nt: TGTGCCAGCAGCTTAGATTCGACAGCCTCCTACGAGCAGTACTTC
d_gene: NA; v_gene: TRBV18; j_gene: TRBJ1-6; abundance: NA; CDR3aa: CASSGDSPLHF; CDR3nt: TGTGCCAGCTCGGGGGATTCACCCCTCCACTTT
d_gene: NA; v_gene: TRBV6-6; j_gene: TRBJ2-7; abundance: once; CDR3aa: CASSIPRRTNEQYF; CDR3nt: TGTGCCAGCAGTATCCCTAGAAGAACTAACGAGCAGTACTTC
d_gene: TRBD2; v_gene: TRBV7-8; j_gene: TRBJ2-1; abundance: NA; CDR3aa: CASSPGGGSYNEQFF; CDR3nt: TGTGCCAGCAGCCCGGGCGGGGGCTCCTACAATGAGCAGTTCTTC
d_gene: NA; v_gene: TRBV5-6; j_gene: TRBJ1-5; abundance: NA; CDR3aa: CASSPWTGYSNQPQHF; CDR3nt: TGTGCCAGCAGCCCCTGGACGGGTTATAGCAATCAGCCCCAGCATTTT
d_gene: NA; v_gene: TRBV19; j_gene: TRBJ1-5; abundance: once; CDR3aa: CASRPANQPQHF; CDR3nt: TGTGCCAGTCGGCCCGCCAATCAGCCCCAGCATTTT
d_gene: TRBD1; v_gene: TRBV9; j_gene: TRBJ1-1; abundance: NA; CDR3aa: CASSVGSSGGTEAFF; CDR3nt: TGTGCCAGCAGCGTAGGGTCCTCAGGGGGCACTGAAGCTTTCTTT
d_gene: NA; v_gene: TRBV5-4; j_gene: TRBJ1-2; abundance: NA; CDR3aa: CASSLAGRAYGYTF; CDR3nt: TGTGCCAGCAGCTTGGCAGGGAGAGCCTATGGCTACACCTTC
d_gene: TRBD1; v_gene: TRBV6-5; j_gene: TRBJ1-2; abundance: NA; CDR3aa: CASSGRQGLGYGYTF; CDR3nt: TGTGCCAGCAGTGGCAGACAGGGGTTGGGCTATGGCTACACCTTC
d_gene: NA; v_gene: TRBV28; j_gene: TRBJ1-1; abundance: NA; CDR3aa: CASTPLGRLGTEAFF; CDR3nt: TGTGCCAGCACCCCATTAGGTCGACTGGGCACTGAAGCTTTCTTT
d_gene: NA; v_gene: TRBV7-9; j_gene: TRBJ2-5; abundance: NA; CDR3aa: CASSSVQETQYF; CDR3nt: TGTGCCAGCAGCTCAGTCCAAGAGACCCAGTACTTC
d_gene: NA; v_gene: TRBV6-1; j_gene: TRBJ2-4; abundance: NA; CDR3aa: CASSSQEYGNIQYF; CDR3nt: TGTGCCAGCAGTTCGCAGGAGTATGGCAACATTCAGTACTTC
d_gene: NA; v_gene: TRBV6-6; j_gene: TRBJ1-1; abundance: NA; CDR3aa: CASSYYRASNTEAFF; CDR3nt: TGTGCCAGCAGTTACTACAGGGCCTCGAACACTGAAGCTTTCTTT
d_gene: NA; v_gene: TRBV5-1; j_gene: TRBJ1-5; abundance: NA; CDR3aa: CASSLVGGNQPQHF; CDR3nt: TGCGCCAGCAGCTTGGTGGGGGGCAATCAGCCCCAGCATTTT
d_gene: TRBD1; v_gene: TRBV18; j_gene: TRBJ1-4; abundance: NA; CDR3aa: CASSPGQTEKLFF; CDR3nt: TGTGCCAGCTCACCGGGACAGACTGAAAAACTGTTTTTT
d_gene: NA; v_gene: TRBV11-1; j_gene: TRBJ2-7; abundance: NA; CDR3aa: CASRGGAGSPYEQYF; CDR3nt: TGTGCCAGCCGAGGGGGAGCGGGGTCTCCCTACGAGCAGTACTTC
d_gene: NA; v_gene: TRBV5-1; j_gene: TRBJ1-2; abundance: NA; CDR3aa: CASSSQSNYGYTF; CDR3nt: TGCGCCAGCAGCTCTCAGTCAAACTATGGCTACACCTTC
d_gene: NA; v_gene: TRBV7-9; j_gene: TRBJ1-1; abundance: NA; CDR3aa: CLSSRTGTEAFF; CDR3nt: TGCTTGTCCTCCCGTACGGGCACTGAAGCTTTCTTT
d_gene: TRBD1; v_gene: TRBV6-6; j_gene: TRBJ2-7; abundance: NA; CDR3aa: CASSYSRGLGEQYF; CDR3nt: TGTGCCAGCAGTTACTCGAGGGGGCTAGGCGAGCAGTACTTC
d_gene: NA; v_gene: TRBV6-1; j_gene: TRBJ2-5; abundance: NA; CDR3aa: CASVRGFQETQYF; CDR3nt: TGTGCCTCGGTAAGGGGGTTCCAAGAGACCCAGTACTTC
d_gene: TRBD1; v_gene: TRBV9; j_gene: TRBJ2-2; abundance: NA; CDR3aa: CASSVATGVGTGTGELFF; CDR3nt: TGTGCCAGCAGCGTAGCGACAGGGGTGGGAACGGGCACCGGGGAGCTGTTTTTT
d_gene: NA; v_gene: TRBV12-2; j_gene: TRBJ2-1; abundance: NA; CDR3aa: CASHAKQREGRPHAYNEQFF; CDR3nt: TGTGCAAGTCACGCTAAACAGCGGGAGGGCCGCCCACATGCTTACAATGAGCAGTTCTTC
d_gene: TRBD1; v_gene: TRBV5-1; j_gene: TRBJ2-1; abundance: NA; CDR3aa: CASSPMAGTGGNEQFF; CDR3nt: TGCGCCAGCAGCCCCATGGCCGGGACAGGGGGCAATGAGCAGTTCTTC
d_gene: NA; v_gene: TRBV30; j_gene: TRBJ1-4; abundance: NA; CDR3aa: CACLGQTNEKLFF; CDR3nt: TGTGCCTGCCTCGGTCAGACTAATGAAAAACTGTTTTTT
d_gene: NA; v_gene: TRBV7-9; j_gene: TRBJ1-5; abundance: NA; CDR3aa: CASSSDSVGNNQPQHF; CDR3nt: TGTGCCAGCAGCTCTGACTCCGTAGGGAACAATCAGCCCCAGCATTTT
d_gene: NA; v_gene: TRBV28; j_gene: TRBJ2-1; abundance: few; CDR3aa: CASSDGFVGSYNEQFF; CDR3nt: TGTGCCAGCAGTGACGGGTTTGTTGGCTCCTACAATGAGCAGTTCTTC
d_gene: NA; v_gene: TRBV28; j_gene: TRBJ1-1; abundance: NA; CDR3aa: CASRDTNTEAFF; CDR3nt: TGTGCCAGCAGAGATACGAACACTGAAGCTTTCTTT
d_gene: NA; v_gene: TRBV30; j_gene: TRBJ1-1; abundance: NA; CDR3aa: CVATRNTEAFF; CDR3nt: TGTGTCGCTACACGGAACACTGAAGCTTTCTTT
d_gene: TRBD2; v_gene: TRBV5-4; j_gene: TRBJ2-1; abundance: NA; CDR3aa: CASSPGGRAGNEQFF; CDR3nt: TGTGCCAGCAGCCCTGGCGGGAGGGCCGGTAATGAGCAGTTCTTC
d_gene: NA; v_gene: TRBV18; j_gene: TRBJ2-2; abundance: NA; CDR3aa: CASSPGADSYTGELFF; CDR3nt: TGTGCCAGCTCACCGGGAGCGGACTCTTACACCGGGGAGCTGTTTTTT
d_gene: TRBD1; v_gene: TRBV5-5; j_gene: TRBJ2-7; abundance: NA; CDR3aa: CASSEPGQATYEQYF; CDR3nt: TGTGCCAGCAGCGAACCGGGACAGGCGACCTACGAGCAGTACTTC
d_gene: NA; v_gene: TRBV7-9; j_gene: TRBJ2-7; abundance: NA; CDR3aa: CASSPGVARYEQYF; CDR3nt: TGTGCCAGCAGCCCCGGGGTAGCAAGGTACGAGCAGTACTTC